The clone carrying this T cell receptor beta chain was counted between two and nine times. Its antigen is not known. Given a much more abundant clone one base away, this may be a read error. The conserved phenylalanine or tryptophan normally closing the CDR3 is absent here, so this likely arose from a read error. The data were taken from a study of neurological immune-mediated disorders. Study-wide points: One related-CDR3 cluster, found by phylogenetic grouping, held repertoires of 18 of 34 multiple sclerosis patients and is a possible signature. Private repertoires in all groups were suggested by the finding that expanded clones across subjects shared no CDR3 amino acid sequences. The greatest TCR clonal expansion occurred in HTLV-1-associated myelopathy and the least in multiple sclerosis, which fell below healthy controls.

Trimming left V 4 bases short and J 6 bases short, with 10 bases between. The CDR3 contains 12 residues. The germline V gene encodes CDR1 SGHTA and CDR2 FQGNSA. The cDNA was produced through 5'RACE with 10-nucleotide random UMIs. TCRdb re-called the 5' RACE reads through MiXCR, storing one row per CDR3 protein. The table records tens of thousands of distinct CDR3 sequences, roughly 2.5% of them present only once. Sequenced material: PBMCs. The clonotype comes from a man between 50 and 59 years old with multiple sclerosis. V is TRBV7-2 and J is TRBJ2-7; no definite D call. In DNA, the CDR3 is TGTGCCAGCAGCTCATACCTAGGCGAGCAGTACATC. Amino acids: CASSSYLGEQYI.